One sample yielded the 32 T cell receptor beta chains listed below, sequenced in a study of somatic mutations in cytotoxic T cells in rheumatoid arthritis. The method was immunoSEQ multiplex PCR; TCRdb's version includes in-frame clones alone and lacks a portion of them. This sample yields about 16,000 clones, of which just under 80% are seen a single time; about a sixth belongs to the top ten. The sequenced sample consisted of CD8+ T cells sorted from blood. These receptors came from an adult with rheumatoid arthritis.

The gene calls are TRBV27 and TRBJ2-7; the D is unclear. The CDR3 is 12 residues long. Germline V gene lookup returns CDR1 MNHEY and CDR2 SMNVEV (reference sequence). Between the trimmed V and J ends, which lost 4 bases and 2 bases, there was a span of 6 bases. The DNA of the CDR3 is TGTGCCAGCAGTTCCAGGACCTACGAGCAGTACTTC. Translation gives CASSSRTYEQYF.

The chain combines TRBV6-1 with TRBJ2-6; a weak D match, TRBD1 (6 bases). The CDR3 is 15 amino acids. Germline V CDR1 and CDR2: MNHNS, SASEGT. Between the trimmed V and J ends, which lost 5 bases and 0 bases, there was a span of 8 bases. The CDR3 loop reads CASSIQGSGANVLTF. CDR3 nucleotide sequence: TGTGCCAGCAGTATACAGGGCTCTGGGGCCAACGTCCTGACTTTC.

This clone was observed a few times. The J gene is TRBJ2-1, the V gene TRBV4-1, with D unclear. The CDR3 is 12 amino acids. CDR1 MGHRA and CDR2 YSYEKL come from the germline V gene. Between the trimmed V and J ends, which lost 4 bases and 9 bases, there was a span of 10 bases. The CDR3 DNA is TGCGCCAGCAGCCTAACTGGCGGTGAGCAGTTCTTC. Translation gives CASSLTGGEQFF.

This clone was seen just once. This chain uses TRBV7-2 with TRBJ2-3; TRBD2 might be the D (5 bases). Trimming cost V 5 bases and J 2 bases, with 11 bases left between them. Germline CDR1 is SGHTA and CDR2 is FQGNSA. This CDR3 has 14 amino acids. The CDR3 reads CASSPGRATDTQYF. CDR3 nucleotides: TGTGCCAGCAGCCCCGGGCGGGCCACAGATACGCAGTATTTT.

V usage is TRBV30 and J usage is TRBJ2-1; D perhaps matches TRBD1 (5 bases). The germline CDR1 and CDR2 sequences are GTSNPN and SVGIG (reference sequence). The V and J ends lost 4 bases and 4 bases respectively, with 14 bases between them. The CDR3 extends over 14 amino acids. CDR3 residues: CAWIGGALYNEQFF. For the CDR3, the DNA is TGTGCCTGGATAGGTGGGGCCCTTTACAATGAGCAGTTCTTC.

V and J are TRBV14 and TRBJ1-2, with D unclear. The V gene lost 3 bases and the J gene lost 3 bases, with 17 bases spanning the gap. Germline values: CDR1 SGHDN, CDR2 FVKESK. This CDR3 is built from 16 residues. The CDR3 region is CASSQKARRADYGYTF. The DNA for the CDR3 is TGTGCCAGCAGCCAGAAGGCCCGGCGAGCTGACTATGGCTACACCTTC.

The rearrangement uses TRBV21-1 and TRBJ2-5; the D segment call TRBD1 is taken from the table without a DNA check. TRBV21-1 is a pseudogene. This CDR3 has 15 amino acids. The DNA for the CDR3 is TGTGCCAGCAGCAAAGGCGGACAGGATCAACAGACCCAGTACTTC. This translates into CASSKGGQDQQTQYF.

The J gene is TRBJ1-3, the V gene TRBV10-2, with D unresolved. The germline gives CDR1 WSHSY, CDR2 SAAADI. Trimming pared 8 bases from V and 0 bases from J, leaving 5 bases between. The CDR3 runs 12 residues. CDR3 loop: CASGSSGNTIYF. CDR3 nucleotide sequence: TGCGCCAGCGGAAGCTCTGGAAACACCATATATTTT.

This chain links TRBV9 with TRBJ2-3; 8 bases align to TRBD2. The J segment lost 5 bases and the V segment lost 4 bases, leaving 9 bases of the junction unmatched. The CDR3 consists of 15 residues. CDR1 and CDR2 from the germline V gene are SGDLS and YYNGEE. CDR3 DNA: TGTGCCAGCAGCCCGGGCGGGGGGCCGGGAGATACGCAGTATTTT. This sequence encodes CASSPGGGPGDTQYF.

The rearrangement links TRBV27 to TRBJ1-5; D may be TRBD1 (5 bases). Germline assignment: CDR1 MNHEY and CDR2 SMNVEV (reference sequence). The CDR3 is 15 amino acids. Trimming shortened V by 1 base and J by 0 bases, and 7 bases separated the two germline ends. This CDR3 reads CASSLWGNSNQPQHF. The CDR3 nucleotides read TGTGCCAGCAGTTTATGGGGGAATAGCAATCAGCCCCAGCATTTT.

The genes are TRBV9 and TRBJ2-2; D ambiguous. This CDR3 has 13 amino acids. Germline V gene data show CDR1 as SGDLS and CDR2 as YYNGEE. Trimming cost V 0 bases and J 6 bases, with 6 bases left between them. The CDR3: CASSVEQPGELFF. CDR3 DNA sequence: TGTGCCAGCAGCGTAGAACAACCCGGGGAGCTGTTTTTT.

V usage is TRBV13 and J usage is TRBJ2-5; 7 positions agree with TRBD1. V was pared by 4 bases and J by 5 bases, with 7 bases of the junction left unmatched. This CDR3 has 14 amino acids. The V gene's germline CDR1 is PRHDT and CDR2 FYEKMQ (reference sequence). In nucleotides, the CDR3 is TGTGCCAGCAGCTCCACCGGGACAGTTGAGACCCAGTACTTC. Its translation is CASSSTGTVETQYF.

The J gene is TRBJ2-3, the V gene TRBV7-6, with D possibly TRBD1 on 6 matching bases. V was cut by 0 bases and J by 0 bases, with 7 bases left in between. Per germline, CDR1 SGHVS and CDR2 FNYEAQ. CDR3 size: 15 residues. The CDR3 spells CASSLAGGSTDTQYF. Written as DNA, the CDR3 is TGTGCCAGCAGCTTAGCAGGGGGTAGCACAGATACGCAGTATTTT.

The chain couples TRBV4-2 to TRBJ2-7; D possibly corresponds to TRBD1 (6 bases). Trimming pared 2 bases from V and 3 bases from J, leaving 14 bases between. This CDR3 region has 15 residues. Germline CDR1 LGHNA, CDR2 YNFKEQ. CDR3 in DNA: TGTGCCAGCAGCCAACCCGAGACAGGTGACTACGAGCAGTACTTC. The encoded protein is CASSQPETGDYEQYF.

CDR3 DNA: TGTGCCAGCAGTTACTCTCGGCCGGGTAATTCACCCCTCCACTTT. It translates to CASSYSRPGNSPLHF. J is TRBJ1-6 and V is TRBV6-5; the D is unclear. The ends were cut back, 0 bases at V and 6 bases at J, with 9 bases in the middle. In germline, CDR1 is MNHEY, CDR2 SVGAGI. This CDR3 comprises 15 residues.

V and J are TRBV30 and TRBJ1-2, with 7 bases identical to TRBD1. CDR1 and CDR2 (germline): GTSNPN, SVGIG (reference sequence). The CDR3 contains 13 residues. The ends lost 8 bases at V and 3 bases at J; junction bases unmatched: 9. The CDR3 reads CASIQGRDYGYTF. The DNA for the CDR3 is TGTGCCAGTATACAGGGGAGGGACTATGGCTACACCTTC.

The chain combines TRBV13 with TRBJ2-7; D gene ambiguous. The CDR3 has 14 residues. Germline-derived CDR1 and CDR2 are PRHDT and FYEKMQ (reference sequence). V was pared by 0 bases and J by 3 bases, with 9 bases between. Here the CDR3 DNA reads TGTGCCAGCAGCTTAGGAGCCGGAAACTACGAGCAGTACTTC. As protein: CASSLGAGNYEQYF. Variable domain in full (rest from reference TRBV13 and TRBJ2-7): AAGVIQSPRHLIKEKRETATLKCYPIPRHDTVYWYQQGPGQDPQFLISFYEKMQSDKGSIPDRFSAQQFSDYHSELNMSSLELGDSALYFCASSLGAGNYEQYFGPGTRLTVT.

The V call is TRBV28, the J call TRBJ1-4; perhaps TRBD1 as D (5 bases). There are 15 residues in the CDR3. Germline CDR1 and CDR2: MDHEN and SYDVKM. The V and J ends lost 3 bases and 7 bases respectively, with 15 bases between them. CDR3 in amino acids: CASSLEDMLIEKLFF. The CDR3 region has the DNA TGTGCCAGCAGTTTGGAGGACATGTTAATTGAAAAACTGTTTTTT.

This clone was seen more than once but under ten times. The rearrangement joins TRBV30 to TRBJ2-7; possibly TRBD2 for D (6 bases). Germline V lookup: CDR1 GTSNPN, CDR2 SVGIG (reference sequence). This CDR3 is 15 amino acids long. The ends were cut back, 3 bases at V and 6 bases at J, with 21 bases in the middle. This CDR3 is CAWRPLGGVLGEQYF. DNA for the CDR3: TGTGCCTGGAGGCCCTTGGGGGGAGTCTTGGGCGAGCAGTACTTC.

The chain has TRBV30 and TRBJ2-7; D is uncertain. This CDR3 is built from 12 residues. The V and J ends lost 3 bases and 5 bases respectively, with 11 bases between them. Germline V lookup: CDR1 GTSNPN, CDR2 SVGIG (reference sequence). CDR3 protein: CAWSLLPDEQYF. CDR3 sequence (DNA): TGTGCCTGGAGCCTTCTCCCCGACGAGCAGTACTTC.

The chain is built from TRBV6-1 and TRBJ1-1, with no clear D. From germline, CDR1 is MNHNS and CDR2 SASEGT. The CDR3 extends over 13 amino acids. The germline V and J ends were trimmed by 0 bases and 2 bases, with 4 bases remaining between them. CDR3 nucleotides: TGTGCCAGCAGTGAAGCAGCAAACACTGAAGCTTTCTTT. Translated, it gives CASSEAANTEAFF.

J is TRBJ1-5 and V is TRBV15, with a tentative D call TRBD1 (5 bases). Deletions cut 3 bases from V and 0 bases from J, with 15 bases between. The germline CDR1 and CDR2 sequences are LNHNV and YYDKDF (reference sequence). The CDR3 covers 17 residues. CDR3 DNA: TGTGCCACCAGCAGTGCCACAGGAGAATATAGCAATCAGCCCCAGCATTTT. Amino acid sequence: CATSSATGEYSNQPQHF.

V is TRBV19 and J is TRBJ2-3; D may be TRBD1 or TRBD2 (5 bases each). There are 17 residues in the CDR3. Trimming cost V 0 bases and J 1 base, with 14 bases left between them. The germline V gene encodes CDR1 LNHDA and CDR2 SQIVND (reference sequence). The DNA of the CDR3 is TGTGCCAGTAGTATAGATACAGGCGGAGGAGGCACAGATACGCAGTATTTT. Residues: CASSIDTGGGGTDTQYF. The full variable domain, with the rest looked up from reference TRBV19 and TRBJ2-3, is DGGITQSPKYLFRKEGQNVTLSCEQNLNHDAMYWYRQDPGQGLRLIYYSQIVNDFQKGDIAEGYSVSREKKESFPLTVTSAQKNPTAFYLCASSIDTGGGGTDTQYFGPGTRLTVL.

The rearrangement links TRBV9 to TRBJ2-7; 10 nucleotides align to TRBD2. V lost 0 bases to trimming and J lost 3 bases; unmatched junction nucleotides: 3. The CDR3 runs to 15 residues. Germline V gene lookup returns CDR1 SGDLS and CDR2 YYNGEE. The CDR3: CASSVGSGGDYEQYF. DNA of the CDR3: TGTGCCAGCAGCGTAGGGAGCGGGGGGGACTACGAGCAGTACTTC. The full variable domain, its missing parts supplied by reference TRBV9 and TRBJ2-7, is DSGVTQTPKHLITATGQRVTLRCSPRSGDLSVYWYQQSLDQGLQFLIQYYNGEERAKGNILERFSAQQFPDLHSELNLSSLELGDSALYFCASSVGSGGDYEQYFGPGTRLTVT.

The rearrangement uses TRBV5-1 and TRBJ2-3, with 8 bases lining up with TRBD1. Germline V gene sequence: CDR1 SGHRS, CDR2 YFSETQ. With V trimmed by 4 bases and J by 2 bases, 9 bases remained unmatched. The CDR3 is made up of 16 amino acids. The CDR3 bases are TGCGCCAGCAGCATGGTCGGACAGGGCTTCACAGATACGCAGTATTTT. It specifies CASSMVGQGFTDTQYF.

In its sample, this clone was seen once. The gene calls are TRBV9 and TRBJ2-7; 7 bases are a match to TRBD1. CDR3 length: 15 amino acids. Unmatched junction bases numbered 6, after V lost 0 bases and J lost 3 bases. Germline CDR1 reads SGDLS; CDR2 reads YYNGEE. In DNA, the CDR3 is TGTGCCAGCAGCGTAGGACAGGGTCTCGGCTACGAGCAGTACTTC. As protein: CASSVGQGLGYEQYF.

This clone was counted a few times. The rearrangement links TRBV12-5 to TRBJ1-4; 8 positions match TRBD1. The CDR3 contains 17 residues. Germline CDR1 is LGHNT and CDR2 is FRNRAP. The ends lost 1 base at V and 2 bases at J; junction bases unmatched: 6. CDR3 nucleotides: TGTGCTAGTGGTTTGGCCGGACAGGGCGTGACTAATGAAAAACTGTTTTTT. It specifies CASGLAGQGVTNEKLFF.

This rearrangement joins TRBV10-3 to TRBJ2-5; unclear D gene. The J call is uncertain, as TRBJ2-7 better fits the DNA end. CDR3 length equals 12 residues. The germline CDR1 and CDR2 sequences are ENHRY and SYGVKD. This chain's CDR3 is CAISERSYEQYF. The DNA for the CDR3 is TGTGCCATCAGTGAGAGATCATACGAGCAGTACTTC.

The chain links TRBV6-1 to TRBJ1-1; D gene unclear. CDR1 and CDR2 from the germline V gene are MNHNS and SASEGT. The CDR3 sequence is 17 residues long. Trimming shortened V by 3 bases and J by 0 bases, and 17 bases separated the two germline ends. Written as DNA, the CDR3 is TGTGCCAGCAGTGATCCCTACCGAGTAGGTCTGAACACTGAAGCTTTCTTT. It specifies CASSDPYRVGLNTEAFF.

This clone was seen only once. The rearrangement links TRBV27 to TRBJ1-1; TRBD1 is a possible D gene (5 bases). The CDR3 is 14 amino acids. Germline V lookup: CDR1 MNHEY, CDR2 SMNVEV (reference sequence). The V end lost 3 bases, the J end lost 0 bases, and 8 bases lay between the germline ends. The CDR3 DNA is TGTGCCAGCAGTTTGGCAGGGATGAACACTGAAGCTTTCTTT. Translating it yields CASSLAGMNTEAFF.

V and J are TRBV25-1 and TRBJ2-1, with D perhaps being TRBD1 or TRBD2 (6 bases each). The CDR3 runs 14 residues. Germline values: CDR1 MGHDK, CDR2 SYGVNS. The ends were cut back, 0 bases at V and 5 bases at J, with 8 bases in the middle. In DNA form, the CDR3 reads TGTGCCAGCAGTGAATATAGGGGGGACAATGAGCAGTTCTTC. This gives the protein CASSEYRGDNEQFF.

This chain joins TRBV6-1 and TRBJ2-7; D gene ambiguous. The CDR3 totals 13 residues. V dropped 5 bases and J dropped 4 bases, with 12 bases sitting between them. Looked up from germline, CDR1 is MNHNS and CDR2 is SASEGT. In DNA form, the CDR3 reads TGTGCCAGCAGTCCCCTCGGTGTGTACGAGCAGTACTTC. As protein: CASSPLGVYEQYF.